Shown below are 25 T cell receptor beta chains from a single sample sequenced in a study of blood T cells in healthy people across ages. The authors ran a second PCR of about 6 to 11 cycles using a sample-barcoded 5' primer and a J-beta primer mix. TCRdb called the 5' RACE reads again in MiXCR, with one record for every CDR3 protein. The table has some 1.4 million distinct CDR3 sequences, about 43% seen once. Material: blood. All receptors derive from a woman between 18 and 29 years old in good health.

Of note for this clonotype: An end of the junction differs from the germline gene, which may be a read error. This sequence joins TRBV3-1 and TRBJ2-2, with D possibly matching TRBD2 (6 bases). Germline assignment: CDR1 LGHDT and CDR2 YNNKEL (reference sequence). The CDR3 has 14 residues. The chain's CDR3 is CASSQLGGAGELFF. For the CDR3, the DNA is TGCGCCAGCAGCCAATTAGGAGGGGCCGGGGAGCTGTTTTTT.

This chain joins TRBV6-1 and TRBJ2-3; unclear D gene. Germline V gene data show CDR1 as MNHNS and CDR2 as SASEGT. The CDR3 is 15 amino acids. With 2 bases removed from V and 1 base from J, the gap between germline ends came to 10 bases. The CDR3 DNA follows: TGTGCCAGCAGTGAAATTAGTGGCGGCACAGATACGCAGTATTTT. Translation gives CASSEISGGTDTQYF.

The sample holds a few counts of this clonotype. The chain combines TRBV15 with TRBJ1-4, with D uncertain. Trimming cost V 0 bases and J 15 bases, with 17 bases left between them. The V gene's germline CDR1 is LNHNV and CDR2 YYDKDF (reference sequence). The CDR3 length is 14 residues. In nucleotides, the CDR3 is TGTGCCACCAGCAGAGACCGTACTGCCGAGTATATGTTTTTT. It codes for CATSRDRTAEYMFF.

This sequence joins TRBV5-1 and TRBJ2-1; D is possibly TRBD2 (5 bases). CDR1 SGHRS and CDR2 YFSETQ come from the germline V gene. V lost 7 bases and J lost 0, with 14 bases in between. The CDR3 loop spans 15 amino acids. The chain's CDR3 is CASLPSGSSYNEQFF. The CDR3 DNA follows: TGCGCCAGCTTACCCAGCGGAAGCTCCTACAATGAGCAGTTCTTC.

This clonotype was seen a handful of times. J is TRBJ2-3 and V is TRBV9; possibly TRBD1 or TRBD2 for D (5 bases each). Germline assignment: CDR1 SGDLS and CDR2 YYNGEE. The length of the CDR3 is 13 residues. V dropped 7 bases and J dropped 4 bases, with 13 bases sitting between them. DNA of the CDR3: TGTGCCAGCGCGGTAGGGACCCCAGATACGCAGTATTTT. Residues: CASAVGTPDTQYF. Supplemented by reference TRBV9 and TRBJ2-3, the full variable domain reads DSGVTQTPKHLITATGQRVTLRCSPRSGDLSVYWYQQSLDQGLQFLIQYYNGEERAKGNILERFSAQQFPDLHSELNLSSLELGDSALYFCASAVGTPDTQYFGPGTRLTVL.

The genes are TRBV12-3 or TRBV12-4 and TRBJ2-1, with 10 bases aligning to TRBD2. J gave up 8 bases and V 6 bases, and 7 bases lay outside the gene matches. This CDR3 spans 14 amino acids. Here the CDR3 DNA reads TGTGCCAGCAGCCCAACTAGCGGGGCACATGAGCAGTTCTTC. Encoded protein: CASSPTSGAHEQFF.

This chain connects TRBV6-6 to TRBJ1-2, with TRBD1 matching 7 bases. This CDR3 is built from 15 residues. CDR1 MNHNY and CDR2 SVGAGI come from the germline V gene (reference sequence). Losses at the gene ends were 6 bases for V and 1 base for J; bases not matched to a gene: 8. The DNA for the CDR3 is TGTGCCAGCAGCCGGGGACAGCCCCTTAACTATGGCTACACCTTC. The encoded protein is CASSRGQPLNYGYTF.

This clonotype was seen a few times. The chain recombines TRBV4-1 with TRBJ1-5; TRBD1 might be the D (6 bases). The CDR3 loop spans 16 amino acids. The V end was cut by 0 bases, the J end by 2 bases, with 11 bases between. Germline V gene lookup returns CDR1 MGHRA and CDR2 YSYEKL. The CDR3 DNA reads as TGCGCCAGCAGCCAAGAGGGGGGCTTGGGCAATCAGCCCCAGCATTTT. Its protein product is CASSQEGGLGNQPQHF.

The genes are TRBV5-1 and TRBJ1-6; D uncertain. CDR3 length: 14 amino acids. Germline CDR1 reads SGHRS; CDR2 reads YFSETQ. Trimming stripped 0 bases from V and 10 bases from J, with 11 bases between. Here the CDR3 DNA reads TGCGCCAGCAGCTTGGAGGTATGGCCCTCACCCCTCCACTTT. This codes for CASSLEVWPSPLHF.

The V and J genes are TRBV20-1 and TRBJ2-3; 11 bases line up with TRBD2. The CDR3 covers 17 residues. The germline V gene has CDR1 DFQATT and CDR2 SNEGSKA (reference sequence). Unmatched junction bases numbered 19, after V lost 7 bases and J lost 7 bases. The CDR3 protein is CSVAQSQLAGVGNTQYF. CDR3 nucleotides: TGCAGTGTTGCCCAATCACAACTAGCGGGAGTGGGGAATACGCAGTATTTT.

This clonotype was detected only a few times. The chain uses TRBV29-1 and TRBJ2-4; the D is unclear. Germline V gene sequence: CDR1 SQVTM, CDR2 ANQGSEA. The CDR3 runs to 16 residues. Trimming removed 2 bases at V and 8 bases at J, with 22 bases between. The CDR3 reads CSVERSEGKSADIQYF. For the CDR3, the DNA is TGCAGCGTTGAAAGGAGCGAAGGGAAATCGGCGGACATTCAGTACTTC.

V usage is TRBV18 and J usage is TRBJ2-3, with TRBD2 matching 8 bases. This CDR3 contains 15 residues. Germline lookup yields CDR1 KGHSH and CDR2 LQKENI. V lost 2 bases to trimming and J lost 4 bases; unmatched junction nucleotides: 5. The CDR3 reads CASSPIAGRSDTQYF. DNA for the CDR3: TGTGCCAGCTCACCAATAGCGGGGCGATCAGATACGCAGTATTTT.

A few counts support this clonotype. The chain links TRBV13 to TRBJ2-3; 9 nucleotides match TRBD2. With 11 bases clipped from V and 2 bases from J, the junction kept 5 bases outside the gene matches. Germline lookup yields CDR1 PRHDT and CDR2 FYEKMQ (reference sequence). The CDR3 has 13 amino acids. The CDR3 is CASTSGFTDTQYF. CDR3 in DNA: TGTGCCTCAACTAGCGGGTTCACAGATACGCAGTATTTT. Supplemented by reference TRBV13 and TRBJ2-3, the full variable domain reads AAGVIQSPRHLIKEKRETATLKCYPIPRHDTVYWYQQGPGQDPQFLISFYEKMQSDKGSIPDRFSAQQFSDYHSELNMSSLELGDSALYFCASTSGFTDTQYFGPGTRLTVL.

This clonotype was seen a handful of times. The V gene is TRBV6-6, the J gene TRBJ2-7; D is ambiguous. With 0 bases removed from V and 5 bases from J, the gap between germline ends came to 20 bases. Germline V gene lookup returns CDR1 MNHNY and CDR2 SVGAGI (reference sequence). There are 17 residues in the CDR3. In nucleotides, the CDR3 is TGTGCCAGCAGTTACTCGATGTCGGAAAGTAGCCCCCACGAGCAGTACTTC. This translates into CASSYSMSESSPHEQYF.

The rearrangement links TRBV20-1 to TRBJ2-1; D unresolved. The CDR3 length is 16 residues. Trimming took 0 bases from V and 0 from J, leaving 12 bases between them. The germline gives CDR1 DFQATT, CDR2 SNEGSKA (reference sequence). The CDR3 loop reads CSARDLANISYNEQFF. CDR3 sequence (DNA): TGCAGTGCTAGAGATCTGGCGAACATCTCCTACAATGAGCAGTTCTTC.

This clonotype was observed once. This chain joins TRBV6-1 and TRBJ1-1, with 8 bases that match TRBD1. The CDR3 is 15 amino acids. Trimming at V came to 5 bases and at J to 0 bases, leaving 5 bases not matched to a gene. CDR1 is MNHNS, CDR2 SASEGT, per germline. CDR3 protein: CASSNRGQVNTEAFF. As DNA, the CDR3 is TGTGCCAGCAGTAATAGGGGACAGGTGAACACTGAAGCTTTCTTT.

This rearrangement joins TRBV28 to TRBJ2-1; 12 positions match TRBD2. This CDR3 has 15 residues. Losses at the gene ends were 4 bases for V and 7 bases for J; bases not matched to a gene: 5. CDR1 MDHEN and CDR2 SYDVKM come from the germline V gene. The CDR3 nucleotides are TGTGCCAGCAGTTCCGGGACTAGCGGGCAGAATGAGCAGTTCTTC. Protein sequence: CASSSGTSGQNEQFF.

The chain links TRBV5-1 to TRBJ2-1; no clear D gene. The last part of the DNA fits TRBJ2-7 better; the J call may be wrong. The germline V gene has CDR1 SGHRS and CDR2 YFSETQ. The CDR3 has 15 amino acids. The CDR3 bases are TGCGCCAGCAGCTTGGTTAGAATCCCCTACAATGAGCAGTACTTC. It encodes CASSLVRIPYNEQYF.

The genes are TRBV12-3 or TRBV12-4 and TRBJ2-6; D not resolved. The CDR3 is 17 amino acids. The V end lost 3 bases, the J end lost 2 bases, and 14 bases lay between the germline ends. For the CDR3, the DNA is TGTGCCAGCAGTTTGTCCCATGGGGTGGCTGGGGCCAACGTCCTGACTTTC. Its protein is CASSLSHGVAGANVLTF.

This clonotype was found a few times. The genes are TRBV28 and TRBJ2-5; D gene ambiguous. The closer fit of TRBJ2-7 to the DNA end suggests the J call may be wrong. CDR1 and CDR2 from the germline V gene are MDHEN and SYDVKM. The CDR3 runs 10 residues. CDR3 residues: CATSRYEQYF. The CDR3 nucleotides are TGTGCCACTAGTCGGTACGAGCAGTACTTC.

The chain employs TRBV30 and TRBJ1-2; D remains ambiguous. Germline loops: CDR1 GTSNPN, CDR2 SVGIG (reference sequence). The CDR3 spans 12 residues. V gave up 0 bases and J gave up 5 bases, with 7 bases separating them. In DNA, the CDR3 is TGTGCCTGGAGTGTACTTCGGTATGGCTACACCTTC. Amino acids: CAWSVLRYGYTF.

The chain uses TRBV20-1 and TRBJ2-3; D may be TRBD2 (6 bases). The germline V gene encodes CDR1 DFQATT and CDR2 SNEGSKA (reference sequence). The CDR3 has 14 residues. The CDR3 DNA reads TGCAGCGGGAGTTTCAGCGGAAGCACAGATACGCAGTATTTT. Protein: CSGSFSGSTDTQYF.

The CDR3 loop reads CASSPGGGLAGGKETQYF. The CDR3 coding sequence is TGTGCCAGCAGCCCCGGGGGCGGACTAGCGGGAGGAAAAGAGACCCAGTACTTC. This chain links TRBV5-4 with TRBJ2-7; 14 nucleotides match TRBD2. The DNA end is more similar to TRBJ2-5, so the J call may be wrong. The CDR3 is 18 amino acids. CDR1 is SGHNT, CDR2 YYREEE, per germline (reference sequence).

The rearrangement joins TRBV6-2 or TRBV6-3 to TRBJ2-5, with D perhaps given as TRBD1 or TRBD2 (5 bases each). The V gene lost 2 bases and the J gene lost 4 bases, with 8 bases spanning the gap. The CDR3 is 13 residues long. Germline V gene data show CDR1 as MNHEY and CDR2 as SVGEGT. The CDR3 DNA follows: TGTGCCAGCAGTTACCGGGACGTAGAGACCCAGTACTTC. Protein sequence: CASSYRDVETQYF.

As to this clonotype: This may come from a read error, since a much larger clone is one base off. The chain carries TRBV29-1 and TRBJ2-1; D gene ambiguous. Germline lookup yields CDR1 SQVTM and CDR2 ANQGSEA. This CDR3 has 14 residues. Trimming cost V 1 base and J 5 bases, with 12 bases left between them. The CDR3 nucleotides read TGCAGCGTTGAAGGCCCCAGGATGCACAATGAGCAGTTCTTC. It is translated as CSVEGPRMHNEQFF.